This T cell receptor beta chain appears in the sequencing data of a study of type 1 regulatory T cells. Across the study: T-allo10 is an in vitro-generated, Tr1-enriched CD4 T cell product specific for alloantigen.

The CDR3 is made up of 15 amino acids. Trimming pared 3 bases from V and 5 bases from J, leaving 13 bases between. Germline values: CDR1 SGHTA, CDR2 FQGNSA. MiXCR, run by TCRdb on the reads, gives a single entry per CDR3 protein. Of over 55,000 distinct CDR3 sequences listed, approximately 50% are singletons. Findings of the study overall: Compared with non-type 1 regulatory T cells, type 1 regulatory T cells showed a more restricted TCR repertoire.

This clonotype was counted a few times. What it binds is unknown. The receptor comes from a human donor in good health. The sample comprised cultured non-Tr1 T cells, either the whole culture or a sorted T cell fraction (not recorded which). This rearrangement joins TRBV7-2 to TRBJ2-2; possibly TRBD1 or TRBD2 for D (5 bases each). Here the CDR3 reads CASSFPGARTGELFF. The CDR3 DNA reads TGTGCCAGCAGCTTCCCCGGGGCGAGGACCGGGGAGCTGTTTTTT.